This is a list of T cell receptor beta chains from one sample in a study of blood T cell repertoires in COVID-19. Produced via immunoSEQ multiplex PCR; TCRdb's table is partial and in-frame only. The sample lists some 150,000 clones; 70% to 90% were seen once. Sequencing input: peripheral blood. All receptors come from a woman aged 55-70 years with COVID-19, enrolled during active disease. CDR3s include the opening cysteine and the closing phenylalanine or tryptophan. A D gene is named only where the DNA matches it firmly. Only part of the rows carry a size: once, few, many, or a class if the clone is expanded.

d_call,v_call,clone_size,j_call,cdr3_nt,cdr3_aa
.,TRBV20-1,.,TRBJ2-3,TGCAGTGCTAGTTCTTCCGGCCCAGGAAACACAGATACGCAGTATTTT,CSASSSGPGNTDTQYF
TRBD2,TRBV19,.,TRBJ2-1,TGTGCCAGTAGTTTGAATAGCGGGGGGCCCTACAATGAGCAGTTCTTC,CASSLNSGGPYNEQFF
.,TRBV7-3,few,TRBJ1-5,TGTGCCAGCAGCACGGACAGAGATCAGCCCCAGCATTTT,CASSTDRDQPQHF
TRBD1,TRBV3-1/TRBV3-2,.,TRBJ1-4,TGTGCCAGCAGCCCCCGGACAGGGGGTTTCGGAGGGGAGGGGAATGAAAAACTGTTTTTT,CASSPRTGGFGGEGNEKLFF
TRBD2,TRBV3-1/TRBV3-2,.,TRBJ2-7,TGTGCCAGCAGCCCTAGCGGGCTCTACGAGCAGTACTTC,CASSPSGLYEQYF
TRBD1,TRBV19,.,TRBJ2-2,TGTGCCAGTAGTTCTGGACAGGTCCCCGGGGAGCTGTTTTTT,CASSSGQVPGELFF
.,TRBV6-5,.,TRBJ1-6,TGTGCCAGCAGTTATAGGGGCTCACCCCTCCACTTT,CASSYRGSPLHF
.,TRBV27,.,TRBJ2-7,TGTGCCAGCAGTTTCTCTCACAGAAACGAGCAGTACTTC,CASSFSHRNEQYF
.,TRBV7-9,.,TRBJ2-2,TGTGCCAGCAGCTTAGCGCGGGCAACCGGCGGGGAGCTGTTTTTT,CASSLARATGGELFF
TRBD2,TRBV4-1,.,TRBJ2-2,TGCGCCAGCAGCCAAGGATTAGCGGGGGAAACCGGGGAGCTGTTTTTT,CASSQGLAGETGELFF
.,TRBV5-1,.,TRBJ2-6,TGCGCCAGCAGGGCGGTAGTGAGTGGGGCCAACGTCCTGACTTTC,CASRAVVSGANVLTF
TRBD1,TRBV18,.,TRBJ2-5,TGTGCCAGCTCATCAGCAGGGGGCCAAGAGACCCAGTACTTC,CASSSAGGQETQYF
.,TRBV30,.,TRBJ2-5,TGTGCCTGGAGTGTACGAAACAGGGAGGAGACCCAGTACTTC,CAWSVRNREETQYF
TRBD1,TRBV5-6,.,TRBJ2-3,TGTGCCAGCAGCTTGACAGGGGTAGGTACAGATACGCAGTATTTT,CASSLTGVGTDTQYF
TRBD1,TRBV18,.,TRBJ1-4,TGTGCCAGCTCACCCAACAGGGGGCTGTATGAAAAACTGTTTTTT,CASSPNRGLYEKLFF
TRBD1,TRBV29-1,few,TRBJ2-3,TGCAGCGGCGGGACAGGGGGCACAGATACGCAGTATTTT,CSGGTGGTDTQYF
TRBD1,TRBV2,.,TRBJ2-2,TGTGCCAGCCATGGGTCCGGGACAGGGGGCTTCGGGGAGCTGTTTTTT,CASHGSGTGGFGELFF
TRBD2,TRBV19,.,TRBJ2-1,TGTGCCAGTAGTTGGTCTAGCGGACCGATTTCCTCCTACAATGAGCAGTTCTTC,CASSWSSGPISSYNEQFF
.,TRBV9,once,TRBJ1-6,TGTGCCAGCAGCCCCCACCTTACGGGAGGACGTATTAATTCACCCCTCCACTTT,CASSPHLTGGRINSPLHF
TRBD2,TRBV4-2,.,TRBJ2-3,TGTGCCAGCGCGCGGGGGGGCACAGATACGCAGTATTTT,CASARGGTDTQYF
.,TRBV5-6,.,TRBJ2-7,TGTGCCAGCAGCTTGACAGGGATCGATATTGCCTACGAGCAGTACTTC,CASSLTGIDIAYEQYF
TRBD1,TRBV5-5,.,TRBJ2-5,TGTGCCAGCAGTTCGCCGGGACAGGGGCGAGAGACCCAGTACTTC,CASSSPGQGRETQYF
.,TRBV10-1,.,TRBJ2-7,TGCGCCAGCAGCTCGAGCTCCTACGAGCAGTACTTC,CASSSSSYEQYF
.,TRBV21-1,.,TRBJ2-3,TGTGCCAGCAGCAACCCCCTCGGAACTAGCGGGGGCACTAGCACAGATACGCAGTATTTT,CASSNPLGTSGGTSTDTQYF
TRBD1,TRBV5-4,.,TRBJ1-2,TGTGCCAGCAGAATGGTGGGGACAGGGTCTAACTATGGCTACACCTTC,CASRMVGTGSNYGYTF
TRBD1,TRBV29-1,.,TRBJ2-1,TGCAGCGTTGAGCGGGGGACAGGGCACGAGCAGTTCTTC,CSVERGTGHEQFF